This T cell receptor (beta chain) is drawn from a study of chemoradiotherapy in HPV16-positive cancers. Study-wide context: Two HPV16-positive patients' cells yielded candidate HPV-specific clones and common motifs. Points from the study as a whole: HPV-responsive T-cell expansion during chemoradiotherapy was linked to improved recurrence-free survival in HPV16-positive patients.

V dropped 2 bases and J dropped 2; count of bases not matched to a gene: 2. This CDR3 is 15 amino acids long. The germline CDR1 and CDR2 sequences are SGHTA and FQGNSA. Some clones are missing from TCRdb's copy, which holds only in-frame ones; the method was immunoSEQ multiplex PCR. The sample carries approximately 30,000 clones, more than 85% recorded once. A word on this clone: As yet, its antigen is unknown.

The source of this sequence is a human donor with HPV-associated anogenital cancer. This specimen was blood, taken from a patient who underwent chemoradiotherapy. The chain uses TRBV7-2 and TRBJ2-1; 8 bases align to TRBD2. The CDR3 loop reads CASSLTSGPYNEQFF. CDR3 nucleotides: TGTGCCAGCAGCTTAACTAGCGGACCCTACAATGAGCAGTTCTTC. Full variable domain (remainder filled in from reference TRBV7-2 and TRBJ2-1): GAGVSQSPSNKVTEKGKDVELRCDPISGHTALYWYRQSLGQGLEFLIYFQGNSAPDKSGLPSDRFSAERTGGSVSTLTIQRTQQEDSAVYLCASSLTSGPYNEQFFGPGTRLTVL.